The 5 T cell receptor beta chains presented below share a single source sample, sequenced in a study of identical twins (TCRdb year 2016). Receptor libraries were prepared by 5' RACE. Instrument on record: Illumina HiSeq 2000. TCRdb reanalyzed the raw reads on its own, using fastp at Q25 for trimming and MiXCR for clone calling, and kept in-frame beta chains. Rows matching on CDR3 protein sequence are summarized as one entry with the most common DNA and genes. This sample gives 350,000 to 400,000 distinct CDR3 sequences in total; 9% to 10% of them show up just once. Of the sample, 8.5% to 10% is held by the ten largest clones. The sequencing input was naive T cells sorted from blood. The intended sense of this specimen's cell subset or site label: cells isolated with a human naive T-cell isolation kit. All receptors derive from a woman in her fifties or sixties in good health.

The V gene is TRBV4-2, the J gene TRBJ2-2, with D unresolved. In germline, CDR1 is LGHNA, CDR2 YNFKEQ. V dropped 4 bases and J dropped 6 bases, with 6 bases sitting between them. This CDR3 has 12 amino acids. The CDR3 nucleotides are TGTGCCAGCAGCCGGACCCCCGGGGAGCTGTTTTTT. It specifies CASSRTPGELFF.

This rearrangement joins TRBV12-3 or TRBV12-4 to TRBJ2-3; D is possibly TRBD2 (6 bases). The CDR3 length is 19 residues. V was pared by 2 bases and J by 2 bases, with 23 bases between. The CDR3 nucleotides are TGTGCCAGCAGTTTAAATACCGGGACTCCCATTCCCCCCACAGATACGCAGTATTTT. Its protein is CASSLNTGTPIPPTDTQYF.

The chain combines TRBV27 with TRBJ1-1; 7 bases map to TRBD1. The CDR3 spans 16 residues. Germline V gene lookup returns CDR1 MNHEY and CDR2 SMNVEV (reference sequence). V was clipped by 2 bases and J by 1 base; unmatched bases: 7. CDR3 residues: CASSLQQGNGNTEAFF. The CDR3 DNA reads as TGTGCCAGCAGTTTACAACAGGGGAACGGGAACACTGAAGCTTTCTTT.

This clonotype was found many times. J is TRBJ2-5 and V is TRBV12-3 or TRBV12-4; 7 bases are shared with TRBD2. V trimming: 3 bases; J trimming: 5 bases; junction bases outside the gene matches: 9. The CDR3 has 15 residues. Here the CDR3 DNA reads TGTGCCAGCAGTTTCGGGGCGGGAGTGGGTGAGACCCAGTACTTC. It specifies CASSFGAGVGETQYF.

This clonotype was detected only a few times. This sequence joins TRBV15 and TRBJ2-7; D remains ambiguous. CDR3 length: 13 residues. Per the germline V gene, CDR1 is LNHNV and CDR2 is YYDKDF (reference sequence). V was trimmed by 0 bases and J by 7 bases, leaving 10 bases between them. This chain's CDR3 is CATSREWEQEQYV. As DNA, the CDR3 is TGTGCCACCAGCAGAGAATGGGAACAAGAGCAGTACGTC.